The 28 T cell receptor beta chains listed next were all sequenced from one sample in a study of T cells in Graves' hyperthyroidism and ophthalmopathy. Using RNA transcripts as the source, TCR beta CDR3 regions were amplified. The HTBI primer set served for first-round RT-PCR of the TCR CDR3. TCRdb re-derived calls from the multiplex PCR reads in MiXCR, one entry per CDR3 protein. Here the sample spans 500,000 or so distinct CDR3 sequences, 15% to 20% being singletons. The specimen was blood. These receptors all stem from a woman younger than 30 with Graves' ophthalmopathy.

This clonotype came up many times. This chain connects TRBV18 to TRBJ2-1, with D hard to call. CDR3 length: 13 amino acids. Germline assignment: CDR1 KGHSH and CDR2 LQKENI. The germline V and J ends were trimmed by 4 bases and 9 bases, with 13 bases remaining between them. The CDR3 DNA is TGTGCCAGCTCACGAGAACTTTACGGTGAGCAGTTCTTC. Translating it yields CASSRELYGEQFF.

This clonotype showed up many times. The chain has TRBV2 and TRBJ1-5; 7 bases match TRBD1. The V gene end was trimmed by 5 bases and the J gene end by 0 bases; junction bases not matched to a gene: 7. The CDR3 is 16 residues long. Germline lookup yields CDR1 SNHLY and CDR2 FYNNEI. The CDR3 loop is CASSRGTDPSNQPQHF. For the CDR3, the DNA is TGTGCCAGCAGTAGGGGGACAGACCCTAGCAATCAGCCCCAGCATTTT.

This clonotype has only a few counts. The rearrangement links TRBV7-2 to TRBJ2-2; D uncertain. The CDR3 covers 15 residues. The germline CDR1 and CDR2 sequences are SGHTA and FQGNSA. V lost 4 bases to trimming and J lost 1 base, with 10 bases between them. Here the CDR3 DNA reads TGTGCCAGCAGCTCCCCGTCGAGGAACACCGGGGAGCTGTTTTTT. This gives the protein CASSSPSRNTGELFF.

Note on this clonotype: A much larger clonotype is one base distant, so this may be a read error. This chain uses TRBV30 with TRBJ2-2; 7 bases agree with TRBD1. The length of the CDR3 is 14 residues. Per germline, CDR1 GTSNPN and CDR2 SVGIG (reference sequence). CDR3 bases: TGTGCCTGGAGTCGACAGGGAGACACCGGGGAGCCGTTTTTT. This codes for CAWSRQGDTGEPFF. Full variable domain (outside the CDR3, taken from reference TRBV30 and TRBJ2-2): SQTIHQWPATLVQPVGSPLSLECTVEGTSNPNLYWYRQAAGRGLQLLFYSVGIGQISSEVPQNLSASRPQDRQFILSSKKLLLSDSGFYLCAWSRQGDTGEPFFGEGSRLTVL.

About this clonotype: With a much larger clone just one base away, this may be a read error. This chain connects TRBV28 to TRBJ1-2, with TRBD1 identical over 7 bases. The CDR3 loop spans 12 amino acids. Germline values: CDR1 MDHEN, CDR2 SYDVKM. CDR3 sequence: CASSLQGTGHTF. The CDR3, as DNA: TGTGCCAGCAGTCTACAGGGGACTGGCCACACCTTC.

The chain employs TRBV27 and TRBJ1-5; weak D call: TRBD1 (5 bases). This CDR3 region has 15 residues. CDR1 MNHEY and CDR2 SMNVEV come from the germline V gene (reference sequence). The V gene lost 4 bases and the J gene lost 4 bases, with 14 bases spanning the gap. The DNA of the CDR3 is TGTGCCAGCAGTTCGGTGACAGACTTGAATCAGCCCCAGCATTTT. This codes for CASSSVTDLNQPQHF.

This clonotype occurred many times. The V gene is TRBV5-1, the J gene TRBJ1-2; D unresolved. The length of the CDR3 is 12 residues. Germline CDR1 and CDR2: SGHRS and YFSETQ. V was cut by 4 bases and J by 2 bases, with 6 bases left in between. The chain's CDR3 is CASSARNYGYTF. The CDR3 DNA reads TGCGCCAGCAGCGCCAGGAACTATGGCTACACCTTC.

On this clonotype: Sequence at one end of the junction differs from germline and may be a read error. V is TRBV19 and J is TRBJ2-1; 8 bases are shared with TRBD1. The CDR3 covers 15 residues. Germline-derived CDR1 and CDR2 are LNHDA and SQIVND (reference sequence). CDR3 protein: CASWAPGQAYNEQLF. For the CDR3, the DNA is TGTGCCAGCTGGGCCCCGGGACAGGCCTACAATGAGCAGCTCTTC.

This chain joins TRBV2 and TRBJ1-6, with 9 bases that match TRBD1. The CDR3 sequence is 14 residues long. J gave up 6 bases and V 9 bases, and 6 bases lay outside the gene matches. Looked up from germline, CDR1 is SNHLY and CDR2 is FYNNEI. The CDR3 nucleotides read TGTGCCAGGAGAGGGACAGGGAGTAATTCACCCCTCCACTTT. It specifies CARRGTGSNSPLHF.

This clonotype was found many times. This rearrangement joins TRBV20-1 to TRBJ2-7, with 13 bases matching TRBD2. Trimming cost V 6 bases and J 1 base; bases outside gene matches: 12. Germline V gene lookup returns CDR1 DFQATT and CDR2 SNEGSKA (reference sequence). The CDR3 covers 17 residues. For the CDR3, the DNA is TGCAGTGCCTTGACCGGGACTAGCGGGACCTTTTCCTACGAGCAGTACTTC. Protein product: CSALTGTSGTFSYEQYF.

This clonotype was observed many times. CDR3 sequence: CSASPTSGRTDTQYF. The DNA for the CDR3 is TGCAGTGCTAGTCCGACTAGCGGGAGAACAGATACGCAGTATTTT. The rearrangement links TRBV20-1 to TRBJ2-3; TRBD2 matches 12 bases. V shed 3 bases and J 3 bases; nucleotides not matched to a gene: 4. CDR1 and CDR2 (germline): DFQATT, SNEGSKA (reference sequence). This CDR3 is 15 amino acids long.

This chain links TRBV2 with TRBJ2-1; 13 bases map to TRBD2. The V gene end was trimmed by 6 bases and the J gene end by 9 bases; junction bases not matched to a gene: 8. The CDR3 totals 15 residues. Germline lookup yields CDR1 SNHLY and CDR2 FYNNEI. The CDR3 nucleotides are TGTGCCAGCAGCCAAGGACTAGCGGGAGTGTCTGAGCAGTTCTTC. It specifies CASSQGLAGVSEQFF.

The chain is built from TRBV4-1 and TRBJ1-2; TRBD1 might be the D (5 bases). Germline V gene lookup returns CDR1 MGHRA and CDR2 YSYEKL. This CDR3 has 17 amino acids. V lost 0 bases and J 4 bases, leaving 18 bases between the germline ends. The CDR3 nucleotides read TGCGCCAGCAGCCAAGATCACCCCCAAGGGGATACCTATGGCTACACCTTC. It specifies CASSQDHPQGDTYGYTF.

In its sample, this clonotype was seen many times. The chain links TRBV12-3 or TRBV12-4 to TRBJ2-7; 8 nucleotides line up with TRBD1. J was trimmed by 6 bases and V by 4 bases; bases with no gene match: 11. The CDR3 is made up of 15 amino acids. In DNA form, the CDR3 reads TGTGCCAGCAGTTCTCCCGGACAGGGAAGAGGCGAGCAGTACTTC. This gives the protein CASSSPGQGRGEQYF.

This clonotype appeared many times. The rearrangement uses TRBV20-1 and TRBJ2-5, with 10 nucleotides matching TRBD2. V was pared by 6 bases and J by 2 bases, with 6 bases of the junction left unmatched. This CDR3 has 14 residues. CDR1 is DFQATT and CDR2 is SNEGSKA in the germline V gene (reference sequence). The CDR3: CSAIPGLAQETQYF. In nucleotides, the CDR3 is TGCAGTGCGATCCCGGGACTAGCGCAAGAGACCCAGTACTTC.

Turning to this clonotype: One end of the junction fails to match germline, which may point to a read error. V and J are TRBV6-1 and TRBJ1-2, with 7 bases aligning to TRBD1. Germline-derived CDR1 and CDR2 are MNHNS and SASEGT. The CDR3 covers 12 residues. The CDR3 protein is CSSSDRVYGYTF. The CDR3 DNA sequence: TGTTCCAGCAGCGACAGGGTCTATGGCTACACCTTC.

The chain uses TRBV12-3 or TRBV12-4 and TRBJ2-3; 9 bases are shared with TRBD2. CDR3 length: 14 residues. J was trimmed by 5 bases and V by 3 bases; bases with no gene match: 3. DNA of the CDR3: TGTGCCAGCAGTTTGTCTAGCGGGGAAGATACGCAGTATTTT. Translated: CASSLSSGEDTQYF.

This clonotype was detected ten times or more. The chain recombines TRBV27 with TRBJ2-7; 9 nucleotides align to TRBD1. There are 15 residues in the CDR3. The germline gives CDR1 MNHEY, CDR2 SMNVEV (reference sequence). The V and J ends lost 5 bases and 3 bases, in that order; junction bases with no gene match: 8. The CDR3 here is CASSASGTGYYEQYF. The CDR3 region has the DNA TGTGCCAGCAGTGCTTCTGGGACAGGGTACTACGAGCAGTACTTC.

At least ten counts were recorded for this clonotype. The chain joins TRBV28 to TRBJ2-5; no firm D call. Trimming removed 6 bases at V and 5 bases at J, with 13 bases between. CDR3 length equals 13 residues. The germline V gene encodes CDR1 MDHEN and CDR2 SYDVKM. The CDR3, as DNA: TGTGCCAGCAGCGATAGCTTATTGGAGACCCAGTACTTC. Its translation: CASSDSLLETQYF.

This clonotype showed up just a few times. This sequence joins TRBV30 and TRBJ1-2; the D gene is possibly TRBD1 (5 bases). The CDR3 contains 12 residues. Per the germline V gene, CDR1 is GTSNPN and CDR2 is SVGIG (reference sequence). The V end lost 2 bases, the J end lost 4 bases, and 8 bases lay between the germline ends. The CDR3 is CAWSSGPYGYTF. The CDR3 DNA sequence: TGTGCCTGGAGTTCAGGGCCCTATGGCTACACCTTC. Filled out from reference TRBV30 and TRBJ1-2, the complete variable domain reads SQTIHQWPATLVQPVGSPLSLECTVEGTSNPNLYWYRQAAGRGLQLLFYSVGIGQISSEVPQNLSASRPQDRQFILSSKKLLLSDSGFYLCAWSSGPYGYTFGSGTRLTVV.

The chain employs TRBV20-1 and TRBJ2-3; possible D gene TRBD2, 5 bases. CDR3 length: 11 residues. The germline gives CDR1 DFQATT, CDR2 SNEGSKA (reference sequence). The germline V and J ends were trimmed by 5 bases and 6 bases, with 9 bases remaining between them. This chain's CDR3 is CSARRGDTQYF. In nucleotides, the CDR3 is TGCAGTGCTCGGCGAGGGGATACGCAGTATTTT.

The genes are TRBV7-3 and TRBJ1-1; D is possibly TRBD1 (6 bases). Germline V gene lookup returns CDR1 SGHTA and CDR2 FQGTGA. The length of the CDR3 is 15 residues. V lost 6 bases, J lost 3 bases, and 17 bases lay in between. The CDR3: CASSLVGGLDTEAFF. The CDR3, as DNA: TGTGCCAGCAGTTTAGTGGGGGGGCTTGACACTGAAGCTTTCTTT.

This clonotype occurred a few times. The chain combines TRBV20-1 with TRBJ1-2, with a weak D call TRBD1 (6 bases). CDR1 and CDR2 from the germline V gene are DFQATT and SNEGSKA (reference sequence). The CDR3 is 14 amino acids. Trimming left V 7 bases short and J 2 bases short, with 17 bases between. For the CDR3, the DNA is TGCAGTGTTCTGCAGACAGGCGAAAACTATGGCTACACCTTC. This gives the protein CSVLQTGENYGYTF.

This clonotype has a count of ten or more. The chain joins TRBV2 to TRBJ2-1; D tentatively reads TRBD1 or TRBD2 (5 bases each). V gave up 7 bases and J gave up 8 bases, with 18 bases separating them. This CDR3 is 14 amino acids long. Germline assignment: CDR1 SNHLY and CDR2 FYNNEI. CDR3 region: CASTRGPLDHEQFF. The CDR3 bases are TGTGCCAGCACTCGGGGACCCCTCGACCATGAGCAGTTCTTC.

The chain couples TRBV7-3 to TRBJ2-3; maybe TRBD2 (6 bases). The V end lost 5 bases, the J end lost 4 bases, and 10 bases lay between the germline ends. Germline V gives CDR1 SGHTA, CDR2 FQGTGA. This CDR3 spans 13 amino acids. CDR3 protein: CASSGGTPDTQYF. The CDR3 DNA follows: TGTGCCAGCAGCGGCGGGACCCCAGATACGCAGTATTTT.

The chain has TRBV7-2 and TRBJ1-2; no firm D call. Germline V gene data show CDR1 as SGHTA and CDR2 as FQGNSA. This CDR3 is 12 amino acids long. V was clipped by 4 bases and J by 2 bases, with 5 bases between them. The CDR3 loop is CASSSLNYGYTF. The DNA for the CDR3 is TGTGCCAGCAGCTCGTTAAACTATGGCTACACCTTC. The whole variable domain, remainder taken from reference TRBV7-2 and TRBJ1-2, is GAGVSQSPSNKVTEKGKDVELRCDPISGHTALYWYRQSLGQGLEFLIYFQGNSAPDKSGLPSDRFSAERTGGSVSTLTIQRTQQEDSAVYLCASSSLNYGYTFGSGTRLTVV.

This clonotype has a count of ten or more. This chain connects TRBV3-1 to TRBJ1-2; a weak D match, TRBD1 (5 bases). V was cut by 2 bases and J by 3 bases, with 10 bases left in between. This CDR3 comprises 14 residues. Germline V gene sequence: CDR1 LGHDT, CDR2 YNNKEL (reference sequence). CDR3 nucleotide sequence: TGTGCCAGCAGCCAACTGGGACGGGACTATGGCTACACCTTC. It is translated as CASSQLGRDYGYTF.

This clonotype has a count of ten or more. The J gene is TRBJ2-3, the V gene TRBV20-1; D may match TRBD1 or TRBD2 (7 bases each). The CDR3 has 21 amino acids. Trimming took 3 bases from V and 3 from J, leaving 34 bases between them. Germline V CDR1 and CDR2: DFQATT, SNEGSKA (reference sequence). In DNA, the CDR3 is TGCAGTGCTAGTAGGAGCAGGGACAGCTGTACTTGCGGGGGACCAACAGATACGCAGTATTTT. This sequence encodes CSASRSRDSCTCGGPTDTQYF.